Below are 8 T cell receptor beta chains sequenced from a single sample in a study of blood T cell repertoires in COVID-19. TCRdb keeps only in-frame clones here, not all; method: immunoSEQ multiplex PCR. The profile shows fewer than 300,000 clones, less than 85% of them singletons. The sample consisted of PBMCs or T cells enriched from blood (not recorded which). Every receptor here comes from a woman between 45 and 65 years old who had recovered from COVID-19.

The chain uses TRBV4-3 and TRBJ1-6; 9 bases fit TRBD1. V gave up 1 base and J gave up 8 bases; unmatched junction bases: 6. The CDR3 is made up of 16 amino acids. The germline V gene has CDR1 LGHNA and CDR2 YSLEER. The CDR3 DNA sequence: TGCGCCAGCAGCCAAGGGACAGGGGAATTCGATTCACCCCTCCACTTT. This gives the protein CASSQGTGEFDSPLHF.

The chain couples TRBV30 to TRBJ2-5; 7 nucleotides line up with TRBD1. CDR1 GTSNPN and CDR2 SVGIG come from the germline V gene (reference sequence). The CDR3 is 15 residues long. V lost 2 bases, J lost 7 bases, and 13 bases stayed unmatched. For the CDR3, the DNA is TGTGCCTGGAGTCCGCGAGGGACAGTTGAGGGGACCCAGTACTTC. As protein: CAWSPRGTVEGTQYF. Full variable domain (rest looked up from reference TRBV30 and TRBJ2-5): SQTIHQWPATLVQPVGSPLSLECTVEGTSNPNLYWYRQAAGRGLQLLFYSVGIGQISSEVPQNLSASRPQDRQFILSSKKLLLSDSGFYLCAWSPRGTVEGTQYFGPGTRLLVL.

For this clone: Other DNA sequences within the sample encode an identical CDR3. The gene calls are TRBV19 and TRBJ1-1; D perhaps matches TRBD1 (5 bases). V shed 11 bases and J shed 0 bases, with 13 bases lying between them. This CDR3 has 13 residues. CDR1 and CDR2 from the germline V gene are LNHDA and SQIVND (reference sequence). Here the CDR3 DNA reads TGTGCCTCCTCGGGGACTCTGAACACTGAAGCTTTCTTT. This sequence encodes CASSGTLNTEAFF.

CDR3 region: CATSDSGGLNEKLFF. The CDR3 DNA follows: TGTGCCACCAGTGATTCCGGGGGGTTAAATGAAAAACTGTTTTTT. The chain employs TRBV24-1 and TRBJ1-4; D is possibly TRBD1 (5 bases). The germline V gene has CDR1 KGHDR and CDR2 SFDVKD. V was pared by 2 bases and J by 5 bases, with 11 bases between. The CDR3 has 15 residues.

The genes are TRBV11-2 and TRBJ1-1, with a tentative D call TRBD1 (5 bases). Per germline, CDR1 SGHAT and CDR2 FQNNGV. This CDR3 is 14 amino acids long. Deletions cut 2 bases from V and 3 bases from J, with 10 bases between. CDR3 amino acids: CASSLSPGDTEAFF. In DNA, the CDR3 is TGTGCCAGCAGCTTAAGTCCGGGGGACACTGAAGCTTTCTTT.

The chain has TRBV19 and TRBJ1-6; 10 bases agree with TRBD1. The V and J ends lost 8 bases and 5 bases, in that order; junction bases with no gene match: 6. Germline V gene sequence: CDR1 LNHDA, CDR2 SQIVND (reference sequence). The CDR3 extends over 15 amino acids. In nucleotides, the CDR3 is TGTGCCAGTTCTTCCGGGACAGGGGATAATTCACCCCTCCACTTT. Residues: CASSSGTGDNSPLHF.

The gene calls are TRBV19 and TRBJ1-5; 8 positions match TRBD1. V lost 10 bases and J lost 6; bases outside the gene matches: 8. Germline V gives CDR1 LNHDA, CDR2 SQIVND (reference sequence). This CDR3 region has 13 residues. CDR3 in DNA: TGTGCCACTAAACGACAGGGGAGTCAGCCCCAGCATTTT. Translation gives CATKRQGSQPQHF.

This chain joins TRBV6-2 or TRBV6-3 and TRBJ2-3; TRBD2 matches at 10 bases. In germline, CDR1 is MNHEY, CDR2 SVGEGT. V lost 2 bases to trimming and J lost 2 bases; unmatched junction nucleotides: 7. The CDR3 totals 17 residues. Written as DNA, the CDR3 is TGTGCCAGCAGTTACCCCCGGACTAGCGGTCTCACAGATACGCAGTATTTT. Its translation is CASSYPRTSGLTDTQYF.